This TCR beta chain stems from a study of healthy donors' naive CD4 and CD8 T cells. This CDR3 spans 14 amino acids. The V end lost 5 bases, the J end lost 3 bases, and 10 bases lay between the germline ends. Germline-derived CDR1 and CDR2 are KGHDR and SFDVKD. A linear amplification protocol produced the TCR libraries from roughly 0.5 ug of total RNA. TCRdb processed the reads anew with MiXCR; each CDR3 protein has one entry. The table records about 180,000 distinct CDR3 sequences, around 74% of them present only once. The receptor was derived from a pool of human donors in good health; the sample pools cells from several healthy donors. This chain uses TRBV24-1 with TRBJ2-1; D perhaps matches TRBD2 (5 bases). Sequenced material: naive CD4+ and CD8+ T cells sorted from blood, pooled from several donors. For the CDR3, the DNA is TGTGCCACCAGTGGTAGCGCCAGCTACAATGAGCAGTTCTTC. Protein sequence: CATSGSASYNEQFF.